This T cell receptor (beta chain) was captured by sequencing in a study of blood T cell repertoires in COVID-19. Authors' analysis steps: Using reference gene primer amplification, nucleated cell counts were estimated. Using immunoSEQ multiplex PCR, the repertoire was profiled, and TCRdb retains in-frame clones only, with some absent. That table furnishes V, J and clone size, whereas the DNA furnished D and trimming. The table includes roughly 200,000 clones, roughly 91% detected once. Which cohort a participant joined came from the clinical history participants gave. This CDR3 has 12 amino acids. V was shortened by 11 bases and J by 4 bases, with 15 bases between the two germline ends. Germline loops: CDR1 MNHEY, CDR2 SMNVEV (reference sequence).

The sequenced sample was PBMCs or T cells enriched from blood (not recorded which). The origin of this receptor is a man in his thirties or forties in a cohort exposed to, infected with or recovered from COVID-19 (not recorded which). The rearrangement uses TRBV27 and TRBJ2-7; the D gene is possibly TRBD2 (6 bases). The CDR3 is CAPERASYEQYF. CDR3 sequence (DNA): TGTGCCCCCGAGCGGGCTTCGTACGAGCAGTACTTC.